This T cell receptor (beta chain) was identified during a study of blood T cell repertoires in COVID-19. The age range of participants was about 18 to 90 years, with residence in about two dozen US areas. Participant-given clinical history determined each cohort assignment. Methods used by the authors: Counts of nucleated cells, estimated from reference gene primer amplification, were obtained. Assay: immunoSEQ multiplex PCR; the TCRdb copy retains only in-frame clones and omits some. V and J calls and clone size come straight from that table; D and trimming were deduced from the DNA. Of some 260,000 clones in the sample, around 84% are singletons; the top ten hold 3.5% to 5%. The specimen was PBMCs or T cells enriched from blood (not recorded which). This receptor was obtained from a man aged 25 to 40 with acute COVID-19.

The DNA of the CDR3 is TGCAGCGTAGGGCAGGGGGCCACCGGGGAGCTGTTTTTT. It codes for CSVGQGATGELFF. This chain uses TRBV29-1 with TRBJ2-2; 8 bases align to TRBD1. The CDR3 extends over 13 amino acids. J lost 4 bases, V lost 6 bases, and 4 bases had no gene match. Germline lookup yields CDR1 SQVTM and CDR2 ANQGSEA.